Below are 25 T cell receptor beta chains sequenced from a single sample in a study of T cells in Graves' hyperthyroidism and ophthalmopathy. Researchers took RNA transcripts and amplified the TCR beta CDR3 regions from them. During a first-round RT-PCR of the TCR CDR3, the HTBI primer set was used. TCRdb re-called the multiplex PCR reads with MiXCR, one entry per CDR3 protein. The sample includes a few hundred thousand distinct CDR3 sequences, around 15% seen only once; the top ten take approximately 15%. The sequencing sample was made of blood. The receptors come from a woman aged 35 to 49 with Graves' hyperthyroidism.

This clonotype was picked up many times. The chain uses TRBV19 and TRBJ2-7, with D maybe TRBD2 (6 bases). The CDR3 extends over 15 amino acids. Germline lookup yields CDR1 LNHDA and CDR2 SQIVND (reference sequence). V was cut by 6 bases and J by 7 bases, with 22 bases left in between. The CDR3 loop reads CASSVRRESTREQYF. CDR3 nucleotides: TGTGCCAGTAGCGTGAGGAGGGAATCTACGAGGGAGCAGTACTTC.

Ten or more counts support this clonotype. The chain links TRBV7-2 to TRBJ1-2, with D hard to call. V gave up 4 bases and J gave up 3 bases, with 12 bases separating them. The CDR3 has 14 amino acids. Per the germline V gene, CDR1 is SGHTA and CDR2 is FQGNSA. The CDR3 sequence: CASSSAEPYYGYTF. Written as DNA, the CDR3 is TGTGCCAGCAGCTCAGCGGAGCCTTACTATGGCTACACCTTC.

The V call is TRBV29-1, the J call TRBJ2-3; perhaps TRBD2 as D (6 bases). CDR3 length: 12 residues. V shed 3 bases and J shed 8 bases, with 12 bases lying between them. CDR1 is SQVTM, CDR2 ANQGSEA, per germline. The CDR3 spells CSVDGGLGTQYF. CDR3 nucleotide sequence: TGCAGCGTTGACGGGGGTCTGGGTACGCAGTATTTT.

This clonotype was found many times. The chain has TRBV24-1 and TRBJ2-3; 9 bases are a match to TRBD1. Germline CDR1 KGHDR, CDR2 SFDVKD. The CDR3 loop spans 16 amino acids. The V segment lost 3 bases and the J segment 1 base; nucleotides outside the gene matches: 4. The CDR3 DNA sequence: TGTGCCACCAGTGATGTCCGACAGGGGGGCACAGATACGCAGTATTTT. Amino acid sequence: CATSDVRQGGTDTQYF.

This clonotype has at least ten counts. The rearrangement uses TRBV20-1 and TRBJ2-7, with 10 bases that match TRBD2. CDR1 is DFQATT, CDR2 SNEGSKA, per germline (reference sequence). Trimming at V came to 0 bases and at J to 4 bases, leaving 6 bases not matched to a gene. The CDR3 has 15 residues. The CDR3 DNA follows: TGCAGTGCTAGAGATAGTACTAGCGGGACTTACGAGCAGTACTTC. It translates to CSARDSTSGTYEQYF.

Regarding this clonotype: This sequence may be a read error, since a much larger clone differs from it by one base. This chain links TRBV6-1 with TRBJ2-5; 11 positions match TRBD2. V was clipped by 3 bases and J by 4 bases; unmatched bases: 4. Germline V CDR1 and CDR2: MNHNS, SASEGT. The CDR3 sequence is 15 residues long. The CDR3 DNA follows: TGTGCCAGCAGTGATACTAGCGGGAGCCCAGAGACCCAGTACTTC. Residues: CASSDTSGSPETQYF.

The table lists this clonotype with many counts. The gene calls are TRBV11-2 and TRBJ2-1; D is ambiguous. V shed 6 bases and J shed 8 bases, with 20 bases lying between them. The V gene's germline CDR1 is SGHAT and CDR2 FQNNGV. This CDR3 comprises 15 residues. The CDR3 nucleotides are TGTGCCAGCAGTTTGGACCCTTCCGAGTTTTATGAGCAGTTCTTC. Translation gives CASSLDPSEFYEQFF.

The chain joins TRBV20-1 to TRBJ1-4, with 9 positions matching TRBD1. The CDR3 runs to 14 residues. Germline trimming cut 1 base from V and 4 bases from J; bases unmatched to any gene: 1. Germline CDR1 DFQATT, CDR2 SNEGSKA (reference sequence). The DNA for the CDR3 is TGCAGTGCTAGAGGGGACAGGGTTAATGAAAAACTGTTTTTT. This sequence encodes CSARGDRVNEKLFF.

This clonotype was seen a handful of times. V and J are TRBV28 and TRBJ1-5; 10 bases are shared with TRBD1. CDR1 is MDHEN and CDR2 is SYDVKM in the germline V gene. This CDR3 is built from 15 residues. Germline trimming cut 4 bases from V and 5 bases from J; bases unmatched to any gene: 5. The CDR3 is CASSSPDRGHQPQHF. The CDR3 DNA follows: TGTGCCAGCAGTTCCCCCGACAGGGGGCATCAGCCCCAGCATTTT.

This clonotype was counted many times. V usage is TRBV12-3 or TRBV12-4 and J usage is TRBJ1-2; 10 bases fit TRBD1. This CDR3 has 14 residues. With V trimmed by 5 bases and J by 8 bases, 8 bases remained unmatched. CDR3 amino acids: CASSLRDRGQGYTF. The CDR3 DNA is TGTGCCAGCAGTCTCCGGGACAGGGGTCAGGGCTACACCTTC.

This clonotype was detected many times. A read error may produce the germline difference seen at one junction end. The chain employs TRBV5-1 and TRBJ2-7, with TRBD2 matching 10 bases. The CDR3 covers 15 residues. Looked up from germline, CDR1 is SGHRS and CDR2 is YFSETQ. In DNA, the CDR3 is TGTGCCAGCTCACCAGGACTAGCGGAAGCCTACGAGCAGTACTTC. Translating gives CASSPGLAEAYEQYF.

This clonotype was detected a few times. The genes are TRBV9 and TRBJ2-1; 14 positions agree with TRBD2. After removal of 7 bases from V and 6 bases from J, the junction contained 6 bases not matched to a gene. The CDR3 extends over 15 amino acids. CDR1 and CDR2 (germline): SGDLS, YYNGEE. The CDR3 region has the DNA TGTGCCAGCGGTCCGGGACTAGCGGGAGTCAATGAGCAGTTCTTC. It specifies CASGPGLAGVNEQFF.

With regard to this clonotype: A much larger clone differs by one base, so this may be a read error. The chain has TRBV28 and TRBJ2-7; 7 nucleotides align to TRBD1. The V gene's germline CDR1 is MDHEN and CDR2 SYDVKM. The CDR3 covers 15 residues. The DNA of the CDR3 is TGTGCCAGCAGATCCGGACAGGCCGGCTCCCACGAGCAGTACTTC. It translates to CASRSGQAGSHEQYF.

This clonotype was observed at least ten times. The chain uses TRBV28 and TRBJ2-1; the match to TRBD2 covers 10 bases. The ends lost 6 bases at V and 10 bases at J; junction bases unmatched: 0. Germline-derived CDR1 and CDR2 are MDHEN and SYDVKM. CDR3 length: 11 amino acids. In nucleotides, the CDR3 is TGTGCCAGCAGGACTAGCGGGGAGCAGTTCTTC. It encodes CASRTSGEQFF.

This clonotype was detected many times. The V gene is TRBV12-3 or TRBV12-4, the J gene TRBJ1-6; 7 nucleotides agree with TRBD1. The CDR3 totals 15 residues. The V gene end was trimmed by 2 bases and the J gene end by 5 bases; junction bases not matched to a gene: 3. The CDR3 region has the DNA TGTGCCAGCAGTTTACGGGACAGTGATAATTCACCCCTCCACTTT. Translating gives CASSLRDSDNSPLHF.

In this sample, this clonotype turned up many times. The chain uses TRBV7-2 and TRBJ2-2, with D possibly TRBD2 on 6 matching bases. Germline CDR1 is SGHTA and CDR2 is FQGNSA. The CDR3 runs to 15 residues. The ends were cut back, 3 bases at V and 5 bases at J, with 13 bases in the middle. CDR3 nucleotide sequence: TGTGCCAGCAGCTTCCAGGGTGGGGGGACCGGGGAGCTGTTTTTT. Protein: CASSFQGGGTGELFF. The full variable domain, with the rest looked up from reference TRBV7-2 and TRBJ2-2, is GAGVSQSPSNKVTEKGKDVELRCDPISGHTALYWYRQSLGQGLEFLIYFQGNSAPDKSGLPSDRFSAERTGGSVSTLTIQRTQQEDSAVYLCASSFQGGGTGELFFGEGSRLTVL.

V and J are TRBV19 and TRBJ2-3, with D unresolved. Germline V lookup: CDR1 LNHDA, CDR2 SQIVND (reference sequence). The CDR3 sequence is 15 residues long. Trimming removed 1 base at V and 0 bases at J, with 8 bases between. For the CDR3, the DNA is TGTGCCAGTAGTATAGTAGGTACTAGCACAGATACGCAGTATTTT. Encoded protein: CASSIVGTSTDTQYF.

This clonotype was counted at least ten times. The rearrangement links TRBV28 to TRBJ2-4; D unresolved. V shed 5 bases and J shed 0 bases, with 17 bases lying between them. The length of the CDR3 is 17 residues. The germline V gene encodes CDR1 MDHEN and CDR2 SYDVKM. The CDR3 loop reads CASSMGTINAAKNIQYF. Written as DNA, the CDR3 is TGTGCCAGCAGTATGGGAACGATAAACGCAGCCAAAAACATTCAGTACTTC.

In its sample, this clonotype was seen many times. The CDR3 DNA follows: TGCAGCGTTGAAGACTGGAGCGGGACCTTGGATGAGCAGTTCTTC. The encoded protein is CSVEDWSGTLDEQFF. The gene calls are TRBV29-1 and TRBJ2-1; 7 nucleotides line up with TRBD2. Germline-derived CDR1 and CDR2 are SQVTM and ANQGSEA. The CDR3 covers 15 residues. V trimming: 0 bases; J trimming: 8 bases; junction bases outside the gene matches: 10.

This clonotype was counted many times. The V and J genes are TRBV6-1 and TRBJ2-7; D is perhaps TRBD1 or TRBD2 (5 bases each). The CDR3 contains 16 residues. With 2 bases removed from V and 2 bases from J, the gap between germline ends came to 16 bases. Germline assignment: CDR1 MNHNS and CDR2 SASEGT. The CDR3 coding sequence is TGTGCCAGCAGTGAAAGCTTTTGGGACGGAGCCTACGAGCAGTACTTC. Translation gives CASSESFWDGAYEQYF.

The chain carries TRBV6-6 and TRBJ2-3; TRBD1 might be the D (6 bases). There are 15 residues in the CDR3. Germline values: CDR1 MNHNY, CDR2 SVGAGI (reference sequence). Trimming left V 0 bases short and J 3 bases short, with 10 bases between. The CDR3 DNA reads as TGTGCCAGCAGTTACTCACAGGGAAGGACAGATACGCAGTATTTT. It yields the protein CASSYSQGRTDTQYF.

The chain is built from TRBV7-9 and TRBJ2-2; D call uncertain. Between the trimmed V and J ends, which lost 4 bases and 4 bases, there was a span of 10 bases. Germline CDR1 SEHNR, CDR2 FQNEAQ (reference sequence). This CDR3 region has 14 residues. DNA of the CDR3: TGTGCCAGCAGCTCAGAGACAAGCACCGGGGAGCTGTTTTTT. Its translation is CASSSETSTGELFF.

The table lists this clonotype with many counts. The chain recombines TRBV5-1 with TRBJ2-1; D call uncertain. The CDR3 consists of 15 residues. The ends were cut back, 0 bases at V and 1 base at J, with 8 bases in the middle. Germline V lookup: CDR1 SGHRS, CDR2 YFSETQ. The DNA for the CDR3 is TGCGCCAGCAGCTTGGATAGCTTTTCCTACAATGAGCAGTTCTTC. The encoded protein is CASSLDSFSYNEQFF. Together with reference TRBV5-1 and TRBJ2-1, the CDR3 gives the full variable domain: KAGVTQTPRYLIKTRGQQVTLSCSPISGHRSVSWYQQTPGQGLQFLFEYFSETQRNKGNFPGRFSGRQFSNSRSEMNVSTLELGDSALYLCASSLDSFSYNEQFFGPGTRLTVL.

This clonotype was counted once. The V and J genes are TRBV12-3 or TRBV12-4 and TRBJ1-3, with 7 nucleotides matching TRBD1. V gave up 6 bases and J gave up 1 base; unmatched junction bases: 6. The CDR3 spans 15 residues. The chain's CDR3 is CASRADRVSGNTIYF. CDR3 DNA: TGTGCCAGCAGGGCCGACAGGGTATCTGGAAACACCATATATTTT.

The V gene is TRBV28, the J gene TRBJ1-2; tentatively, D is TRBD1 (6 bases). Per germline, CDR1 MDHEN and CDR2 SYDVKM. The CDR3 is 13 amino acids. The V and J ends lost 8 bases and 4 bases respectively, with 14 bases between them. The CDR3 DNA reads as TGTGCCAGCGGTAACGGACAGAGCTATGGCTACACCTTC. This gives the protein CASGNGQSYGYTF.